Below are 24 T cell receptor beta chains sequenced from a single sample in a study of T cells after yellow fever vaccination. Using its own MiXCR run on the 5' RACE reads, TCRdb lists one record per CDR3 protein. The data contain more than 75,000 distinct CDR3 sequences, around 9.8% of them singletons. The specimen comprised CD8+ T cells not binding an NS4B(214-222) dextramer, sorted from PBMCs, sampled less than 16 days after the first yellow fever vaccination. These receptors were obtained from a man between 18 and 29 years old who received the YFV17D yellow fever vaccine.

This sequence joins TRBV5-1 and TRBJ1-2; D might be TRBD1 (5 bases). Trimming shortened V by 0 bases and J by 0 bases, and 9 bases separated the two germline ends. The CDR3 spans 15 residues. Per germline, CDR1 SGHRS and CDR2 YFSETQ. The CDR3 sequence: CASSLESGPNYGYTF. The DNA of the CDR3 is TGCGCCAGCAGCTTGGAGTCAGGGCCTAACTATGGCTACACCTTC.

The genes are TRBV14 and TRBJ1-1; D perhaps matches TRBD1 (6 bases). This CDR3 spans 14 amino acids. V lost 4 bases and J 5 bases, leaving 14 bases between the germline ends. Germline CDR1 is SGHDN and CDR2 is FVKESK. CDR3 coding DNA: TGTGCCAGCAGCCCCACAGGGTACACAACTGAAGCTTTCTTT. Protein product: CASSPTGYTTEAFF.

CDR3 nucleotide sequence: TGTGCCAGCAGCCGGACAGGGAACTACGAGCAGTACGTC. Its protein product is CASSRTGNYEQYV. The chain carries TRBV5-4 and TRBJ2-7, with TRBD1 matching over 8 bases. Germline V CDR1 and CDR2: SGHNT, YYREEE (reference sequence). The CDR3 is 13 residues long. V shed 4 bases and J 3 bases; nucleotides not matched to a gene: 3.

V gene TRBV24-1 combines with J gene TRBJ2-3; D might be TRBD1 (6 bases). Trimming removed 9 bases at V and 5 bases at J, with 14 bases between. The CDR3 sequence is 13 residues long. Per germline, CDR1 KGHDR and CDR2 SFDVKD. The CDR3 bases are TGTGCCACCGGGGGCAGGGTTGTAGATACGCAGTATTTT. As protein: CATGGRVVDTQYF.

The V and J genes are TRBV5-1 and TRBJ1-1; 8 nucleotides match TRBD1. Per the germline V gene, CDR1 is SGHRS and CDR2 is YFSETQ. The CDR3 covers 14 residues. The ends lost 0 bases at V and 5 bases at J; junction bases unmatched: 3. This CDR3 reads CASSLGQGKTEAFF. CDR3 bases: TGCGCCAGCAGCTTGGGACAGGGGAAGACTGAAGCTTTCTTT.

This clonotype was observed many times. The chain links TRBV12-3 or TRBV12-4 to TRBJ1-1; D might be TRBD1 (5 bases). The CDR3 is 14 residues long. Between the trimmed V and J ends, which lost 1 base and 4 bases, there was a span of 10 bases. This CDR3 is CASSLGGESTEAFF. CDR3 nucleotide sequence: TGTGCCAGCAGTTTAGGGGGGGAGAGCACTGAAGCTTTCTTT.

The table lists this clonotype with a few counts. This chain links TRBV20-1 with TRBJ2-2, with 7 bases matching TRBD2. Germline loops: CDR1 DFQATT, CDR2 SNEGSKA (reference sequence). J lost 5 bases, V lost 3 bases, and 12 bases had no gene match. This CDR3 is built from 16 residues. The CDR3 DNA sequence: TGCAGTGCTAGGGGAGGGCTGGGAGAGGAGACCGGGGAGCTGTTTTTT. Translating gives CSARGGLGEETGELFF.

The count of this clonotype is one. J is TRBJ1-1 and V is TRBV12-5; no clear D gene. This CDR3 contains 14 residues. V was trimmed by 4 bases and J by 1 base, leaving 10 bases between them. Per the germline V gene, CDR1 is LGHNT and CDR2 is FRNRAP. The CDR3 sequence is CASGSLGWNTEAFF. The CDR3 DNA follows: TGTGCTAGTGGTTCCCTCGGTTGGAACACTGAAGCTTTCTTT.

As regards this clonotype: One end of the junction does not line up with germline, which may come from a read error. V usage is TRBV19 and J usage is TRBJ2-7; tentative D call: TRBD1 (5 bases). Germline CDR1 LNHDA, CDR2 SQIVND (reference sequence). The CDR3 is 12 amino acids. In DNA form, the CDR3 reads TGTACCAGTAGTGCGAAAGGGGACGAGCAGTACTTC. It specifies CTSSAKGDEQYF. The full variable domain, rest sourced from reference TRBV19 and TRBJ2-7, is DGGITQSPKYLFRKEGQNVTLSCEQNLNHDAMYWYRQDPGQGLRLIYYSQIVNDFQKGDIAEGYSVSREKKESFPLTVTSAQKNPTAFYLCTSSAKGDEQYFGPGTRLTVT.

This sequence joins TRBV7-9 and TRBJ2-7; the D is unclear. CDR3 length equals 15 residues. Germline CDR1 and CDR2: SEHNR and FQNEAQ (reference sequence). V was cut by 2 bases and J by 2 bases, with 13 bases left in between. CDR3 nucleotide sequence: TGTGCCAGCAGCTTATTGGGTCTAGTTACCTACGAGCAGTACTTC. It translates to CASSLLGLVTYEQYF. The variable domain in full, completed from reference TRBV7-9 and TRBJ2-7, reads DTGVSQNPRHKITKRGQNVTFRCDPISEHNRLYWYRQTLGQGPEFLTYFQNEAQLEKSRLLSDRFSAERPKGSFSTLEIQRTEQGDSAMYLCASSLLGLVTYEQYFGPGTRLTVT.

This clonotype occurred a few times. This rearrangement joins TRBV11-2 to TRBJ1-6, with TRBD1 as a possible D gene (6 bases). Germline lookup yields CDR1 SGHAT and CDR2 FQNNGV. Trimming removed 2 bases at V and 17 bases at J, with 16 bases between. The CDR3 covers 13 residues. The CDR3 loop is CASSLHPRQGFHF. The CDR3 region has the DNA TGTGCCAGCAGCTTACATCCGAGGCAGGGGTTCCACTTT.

The V call is TRBV27, the J call TRBJ2-1; TRBD1 agrees at 8 bases. The CDR3 covers 13 residues. V gave up 6 bases and J gave up 8 bases; unmatched junction bases: 6. Germline loops: CDR1 MNHEY, CDR2 SMNVEV (reference sequence). CDR3 loop: CASSWTGRDEQFF. The CDR3 nucleotides are TGTGCCAGCAGCTGGACAGGGCGTGATGAGCAGTTCTTC.

The chain couples TRBV6-2 or TRBV6-3 to TRBJ2-1; 12 positions match TRBD2. V shed 5 bases, J shed 7 bases, and the junction held 3 bases outside the gene matches. Germline V gives CDR1 MNHEY, CDR2 SVGEGT. CDR3 size: 14 residues. The CDR3 region is CASSLAGGPNEQFF. The DNA for the CDR3 is TGTGCCAGCAGTCTAGCGGGGGGGCCGAATGAGCAGTTCTTC.

This clonotype was counted at least ten times. The chain couples TRBV4-2 to TRBJ1-1, with 12 nucleotides matching TRBD1. Looked up from germline, CDR1 is LGHNA and CDR2 is YNFKEQ. The CDR3 is made up of 16 amino acids. J was trimmed by 1 base and V by 3 bases; bases with no gene match: 3. The CDR3 sequence is CASSQGTGGKNTEAFF. The CDR3 DNA follows: TGTGCCAGCAGCCAGGGGACAGGGGGCAAGAACACTGAAGCTTTCTTT.

The chain links TRBV27 to TRBJ2-1, with a weak D call TRBD2 (5 bases). Trimming cost V 7 bases and J 4 bases, with 23 bases left between them. Germline V CDR1 and CDR2: MNHEY, SMNVEV (reference sequence). CDR3 length: 17 residues. The CDR3 here is CASTPLAAGRSYNEQFF. In DNA, the CDR3 is TGTGCCAGCACCCCCCTTGCCGCGGGCAGGTCGTACAATGAGCAGTTCTTC.

V is TRBV20-1 and J is TRBJ1-2, with TRBD1 matching 7 bases. CDR1 and CDR2 from the germline V gene are DFQATT and SNEGSKA (reference sequence). The CDR3 is 12 amino acids. J gave up 9 bases and V 0 bases, and 4 bases lay outside the gene matches. CDR3 DNA sequence: TGCAGTGCTAGAGATTGGGGACAGAGCTACACCTTC. Translated: CSARDWGQSYTF.

V gene TRBV5-1 combines with J gene TRBJ1-1; D gene ambiguous. The CDR3 spans 14 residues. The V end lost 0 bases, the J end lost 4 bases, and 10 bases lay between the germline ends. Germline V lookup: CDR1 SGHRS, CDR2 YFSETQ. The CDR3 reads CASSLVRAGTEAFF. The DNA of the CDR3 is TGCGCCAGCAGCTTGGTTAGGGCAGGCACTGAAGCTTTCTTT. Variable domain in full (rest from reference TRBV5-1 and TRBJ1-1): KAGVTQTPRYLIKTRGQQVTLSCSPISGHRSVSWYQQTPGQGLQFLFEYFSETQRNKGNFPGRFSGRQFSNSRSEMNVSTLELGDSALYLCASSLVRAGTEAFFGQGTRLTVV.

The chain has TRBV30 and TRBJ2-2; 9 positions agree with TRBD1. There are 15 residues in the CDR3. Germline lookup yields CDR1 GTSNPN and CDR2 SVGIG (reference sequence). V shed 3 bases, J shed 0 bases, and the junction held 2 bases outside the gene matches. CDR3 in amino acids: CAWRDRGPNTGELFF. As DNA, the CDR3 is TGTGCCTGGAGGGACAGGGGCCCGAACACCGGGGAGCTGTTTTTT.

The chain joins TRBV15 to TRBJ2-7; D gene unclear. The CDR3 spans 11 residues. The V end lost 4 bases, the J end lost 5 bases, and 6 bases lay between the germline ends. Per germline, CDR1 LNHNV and CDR2 YYDKDF (reference sequence). DNA of the CDR3: TGTGCCACCAGCACCCGGGACGAGCAGTACGTC. This translates into CATSTRDEQYV.

The genes are TRBV27 and TRBJ2-7, with TRBD2 matching 7 bases. V lost 0 bases to trimming and J lost 2 bases; unmatched junction nucleotides: 16. This CDR3 is built from 19 residues. Germline CDR1 MNHEY, CDR2 SMNVEV (reference sequence). DNA of the CDR3: TGTGCCAGCAGTTTATCGAACTTGGGCTCGCGGGGGTTGGCCTACGAGCAGTACTTC. It yields the protein CASSLSNLGSRGLAYEQYF.

The chain has TRBV29-1 and TRBJ1-2; D gene unclear. Trimming took off 4 bases at V and 2 bases at J, with 8 bases between the two ends. The germline V gene encodes CDR1 SQVTM and CDR2 ANQGSEA. CDR3 length: 12 amino acids. The CDR3 loop reads CSVVLQNYGYTF. CDR3 coding DNA: TGCAGCGTTGTTTTACAGAACTATGGCTACACCTTC.

The chain's CDR3 is CASSYCRSPSYEQYV. The CDR3 region has the DNA TGTGCCAGCAGTTATTGCAGGAGTCCCTCCTACGAGCAGTACGTC. The chain is built from TRBV6-9 and TRBJ2-7; no clear D. The ends were cut back, 1 base at V and 0 bases at J, with 10 bases in the middle. This CDR3 region has 15 residues. In germline, CDR1 is MNHGY, CDR2 SVAAGI.

In its sample, this clonotype was seen many times. V and J are TRBV29-1 and TRBJ2-1; 14 nucleotides align to TRBD2. V was clipped by 7 bases and J by 6 bases; unmatched bases: 2. The CDR3 is 13 amino acids. The germline V gene encodes CDR1 SQVTM and CDR2 ANQGSEA. The DNA of the CDR3 is TGCAGCGCAGGACTAGCGGGGGGCAATGAGCAGTTCTTC. It encodes CSAGLAGGNEQFF.

This clonotype has at least ten counts. The chain couples TRBV7-9 to TRBJ2-1, with 10 bases lining up with TRBD2. The CDR3 length is 15 residues. The V segment lost 5 bases and the J segment 2 bases; nucleotides outside the gene matches: 3. In germline, CDR1 is SEHNR, CDR2 FQNEAQ (reference sequence). In nucleotides, the CDR3 is TGTGCCAGCAGCCCAAGCGGGGGGGCCTACAATGAGCAGTTCTTC. Its protein product is CASSPSGGAYNEQFF.